This T cell receptor (beta chain) was observed in a study of shared clonotypes between healthy human individuals. The CDR3 sequence is 9 residues long. Per the germline V gene, CDR1 is SQVTM and CDR2 is ANQGSEA. Trimming removed 7 bases from V and 7 bases from J, with 7 bases in between. Broader study findings: Approximately 4.5% was the fraction of naive CD4 clonotypes found shared across a few donors.

All participating donors were Caucasian adults from Nashville, Tennessee. With respect to this clone: Its cognate antigen is unknown.

On sorted subsets, replicate PCRs used about 0.2 ug DNA, or 25,000 to 35,000 T cell genomes. Measured with immunoSEQ multiplex PCR; TCRdb has only the in-frame clones, and not every one. The sample carries about 600,000 clones, roughly 97% recorded once. V usage is TRBV29-1 and J usage is TRBJ1-2; D not certain. This receptor was identified in a woman in her 30s in good health. The specimen sequenced was naive CD4+ T cells sorted from blood. Subset described: CD45RA+ positively selected. The DNA of the CDR3 is TGCAGCGCTACGGGTGGCTACACCTTC. It is translated as CSATGGYTF.